Presented here are 14 T cell receptor beta chains from one specimen sequenced in a study of OX40 agonist ivuxolimab in advanced cancers. Profiled with immunoSEQ multiplex PCR; TCRdb holds only in-frame clones, not every one. The sample includes 60,000 to 65,000 clones, 84% of them seen just once. This material consisted of CD4+ or CD8+ T cells sorted from blood, taken in a trial of the OX40 agonist ivuxolimab. All receptors derive from an adult with an advanced solid tumor such as melanoma, head and neck, liver or kidney cancer.

The J gene is TRBJ1-2, the V gene TRBV7-9; no firm D call. Trimming shortened V by 2 bases and J by 7 bases, and 8 bases separated the two germline ends. CDR3 length: 12 residues. Germline values: CDR1 SEHNR, CDR2 FQNEAQ (reference sequence). CDR3 residues: CASSLWAGGYTF. The CDR3 DNA is TGTGCCAGCAGCTTATGGGCCGGTGGCTACACCTTC.

Only a few counts were recorded for this clone. The J gene is TRBJ2-5, the V gene TRBV7-3; 8 nucleotides match TRBD2. Germline-derived CDR1 and CDR2 are SGHTA and FQGTGA. With V trimmed by 6 bases and J by 5 bases, 14 bases remained unmatched. The CDR3 extends over 16 amino acids. CDR3 DNA: TGTGCCAGCAGTCCCGTACCAGCGGGAGAGGCGGAGACCCAGTACTTC. It specifies CASSPVPAGEAETQYF.

This chain links TRBV30 with TRBJ2-1, with 9 positions matching TRBD2. Unmatched junction bases numbered 12, after V lost 0 bases and J lost 9 bases. The germline CDR1 and CDR2 sequences are GTSNPN and SVGIG (reference sequence). This CDR3 spans 16 amino acids. CDR3 coding DNA: TGTGCCTGGAGTGTACCCTGGCGGGGGGGCGATCCTGAGCAGTTCTTC. Translated, it gives CAWSVPWRGGDPEQFF.

The genes are TRBV18 and TRBJ2-7, with 7 bases lining up with TRBD1. V lost 4 bases and J lost 4; bases outside the gene matches: 1. The germline CDR1 and CDR2 sequences are KGHSH and LQKENI. The CDR3 totals 12 residues. The CDR3 region is CASSRGQYEQYF. The CDR3 coding sequence is TGTGCCAGCTCACGGGGACAGTACGAGCAGTACTTC.

V usage is TRBV2 and J usage is TRBJ1-2; no clear D gene. The CDR3 length is 14 residues. Trimming removed 6 bases at V and 7 bases at J, with 18 bases between. Looked up from germline, CDR1 is SNHLY and CDR2 is FYNNEI. The CDR3 nucleotides read TGTGCCAGCAGCACCGACAAGGAATGGATTGGCTACACCTTC. Protein product: CASSTDKEWIGYTF.

This clone has a count of ten or more. The chain combines TRBV5-1 with TRBJ2-7, with a tentative D call TRBD2 (7 bases). The ends were cut back, 0 bases at V and 7 bases at J, with 20 bases in the middle. The CDR3 consists of 16 residues. Per the germline V gene, CDR1 is SGHRS and CDR2 is YFSETQ. For the CDR3, the DNA is TGCGCCAGCAGCTTGGTAGGGGGGAGGGTTCCGGAGGAGCAGTACTTC. It codes for CASSLVGGRVPEEQYF. The variable domain in full, with the rest retrieved from reference TRBV5-1 and TRBJ2-7, is KAGVTQTPRYLIKTRGQQVTLSCSPISGHRSVSWYQQTPGQGLQFLFEYFSETQRNKGNFPGRFSGRQFSNSRSEMNVSTLELGDSALYLCASSLVGGRVPEEQYFGPGTRLTVT.

This clone occurred a few times. The V gene is TRBV18, the J gene TRBJ1-5; D is unresolved. The CDR3 has 14 residues. Germline V gives CDR1 KGHSH, CDR2 LQKENI. Trimming shortened V by 3 bases and J by 0 bases, and 6 bases separated the two germline ends. The CDR3 DNA reads as TGTGCCAGCTCACCGATTTATAGCAATCAGCCCCAGCATTTT. Amino acid sequence: CASSPIYSNQPQHF.

The chain recombines TRBV10-3 with TRBJ1-1; D unresolved. The V gene lost 4 bases and the J gene lost 4 bases, with 7 bases spanning the gap. The CDR3 sequence is 12 residues long. Germline values: CDR1 ENHRY, CDR2 SYGVKD. The CDR3 sequence: CAISARGTEAFF. In DNA, the CDR3 is TGTGCCATCAGTGCTCGGGGCACTGAAGCTTTCTTT.

The rearrangement links TRBV6-1 to TRBJ1-2, with D perhaps matching TRBD1 (6 bases). The CDR3 runs 12 residues. Trimming took off 8 bases at V and 6 bases at J, with 13 bases between the two ends. CDR1 and CDR2 from the germline V gene are MNHNS and SASEGT. The CDR3 region is CASLKQGHGYTF. The CDR3 nucleotides are TGTGCCAGCCTTAAACAGGGACATGGCTACACCTTC.

The chain combines TRBV11-3 with TRBJ2-7; 10 nucleotides match TRBD2. The CDR3 loop spans 15 amino acids. From germline, CDR1 is SGHNT and CDR2 YENEEA. The V segment lost 5 bases and the J segment 2 bases; nucleotides outside the gene matches: 6. CDR3 bases: TGTGCCAGCAGCCGTCTAGCGGGAGCGACCTACGAGCAGTACTTC. Amino acid sequence: CASSRLAGATYEQYF.

CDR3 nucleotide sequence: TGTGCCAGCAGCACCCAGCTTGTTAACACTGAAGCTTTCTTT. Translation gives CASSTQLVNTEAFF. The V gene is TRBV7-8, the J gene TRBJ1-1; no reliable D call. The CDR3 is 14 residues long. CDR1 is SGHVS, CDR2 FQNEAQ, per germline. V lost 5 bases and J 2 bases, leaving 12 bases between the germline ends.

This rearrangement joins TRBV5-1 to TRBJ2-4, with D tentatively TRBD1 or TRBD2 (5 bases each). Germline lookup yields CDR1 SGHRS and CDR2 YFSETQ. Deletions cut 0 bases from V and 8 bases from J, with 12 bases between. The CDR3 is 14 residues long. CDR3 residues: CASSLEGLRDIQYF. Here the CDR3 DNA reads TGCGCCAGCAGCTTGGAGGGGCTGAGGGACATTCAGTACTTC. The full variable domain, in which reference TRBV5-1 and TRBJ2-4 provide the parts outside the CDR3, is KAGVTQTPRYLIKTRGQQVTLSCSPISGHRSVSWYQQTPGQGLQFLFEYFSETQRNKGNFPGRFSGRQFSNSRSEMNVSTLELGDSALYLCASSLEGLRDIQYFGAGTRLSVL.

A few counts support this clone. V and J are TRBV10-3 and TRBJ2-7, with TRBD1 matching 9 bases. The CDR3 totals 13 residues. The germline gives CDR1 ENHRY, CDR2 SYGVKD. After removal of 6 bases from V and 3 bases from J, the junction contained 3 bases not matched to a gene. The CDR3 nucleotides read TGTGCCATCAGGGCGGGACAGGGCTACGAGCAGTACTTC. Protein product: CAIRAGQGYEQYF.

The rearrangement links TRBV2 to TRBJ2-3, with D uncertain. The CDR3 loop spans 16 amino acids. The germline V gene has CDR1 SNHLY and CDR2 FYNNEI. V was shortened by 7 bases and J by 4 bases, with 21 bases between the two germline ends. The DNA for the CDR3 is TGTGCCAGCAAGTGGGCAGCCGGGCAAGGTGCAGATACGCAGTATTTT. This translates into CASKWAAGQGADTQYF.